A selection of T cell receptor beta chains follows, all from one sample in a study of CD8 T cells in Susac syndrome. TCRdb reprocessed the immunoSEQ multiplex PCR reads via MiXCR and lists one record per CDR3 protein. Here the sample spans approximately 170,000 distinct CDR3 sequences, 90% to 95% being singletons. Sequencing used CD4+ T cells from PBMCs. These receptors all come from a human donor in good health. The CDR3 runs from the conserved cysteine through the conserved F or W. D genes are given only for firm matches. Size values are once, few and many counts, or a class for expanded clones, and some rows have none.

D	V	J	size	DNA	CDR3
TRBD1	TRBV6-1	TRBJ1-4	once	TGTGCCAGCGGGGACAGGGCAACTAATGAAAAACTGTTTTTT	CASGDRATNEKLFF
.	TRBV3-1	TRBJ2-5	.	TGTGCCAGCAGCCAAATTAGACGTGGGGAGACCCAGTACTTC	CASSQIRRGETQYF
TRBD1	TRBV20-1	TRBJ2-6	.	TGCAGTGCTAGGGGACAGGGGGGTTCCTCTGGGGCCAACGTCCTGACTTTC	CSARGQGGSSGANVLTF
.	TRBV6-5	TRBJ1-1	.	TGTGCCAGCAGTTACGGATGGGGGGCCGAAGCTTTCTTT	CASSYGWGAEAFF
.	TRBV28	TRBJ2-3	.	TGTGCCACCCAGTCGGGGGCCACAGATACGCAGTATTTT	CATQSGATDTQYF
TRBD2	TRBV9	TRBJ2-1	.	TGTGCCAGCAGCCCAGCCGGGACTAGCGGGGGGGCCTTTTACAATGAGCAGTTCTTC	CASSPAGTSGGAFYNEQFF
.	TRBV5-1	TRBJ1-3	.	TGCGCCAGCAGCTTGGCGGTGGGGGGCTCTGGAAACACCATATATTTT	CASSLAVGGSGNTIYF
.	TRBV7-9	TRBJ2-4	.	TGTGCCAGCAGCTTAGGGCTGGATCTAGCCAAAAACATTCAGTACTTC	CASSLGLDLAKNIQYF
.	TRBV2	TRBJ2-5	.	TGTGCCAGCAGTCCCTCGGACTCCCAAGAGACCCAGTACTTC	CASSPSDSQETQYF
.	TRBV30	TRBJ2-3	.	TGTGCCTGGACCCCGAGGGGGACTAGCACAGATACGCAGTATTTT	CAWTPRGTSTDTQYF
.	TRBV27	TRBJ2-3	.	TGTGCCAGCAGTTTGTCGACAGCCTCTAGCACAGATACGCAGTATTTT	CASSLSTASSTDTQYF
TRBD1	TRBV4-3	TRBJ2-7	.	TGCGCCAGCAGCCAAGGTACCCAGGGGGCTTACGAGCAGTACTTC	CASSQGTQGAYEQYF
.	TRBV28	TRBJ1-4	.	TGTGCCAGCAGTTTAAGATCATGGCAGGGGGAAAAACTGTTTTTT	CASSLRSWQGEKLFF
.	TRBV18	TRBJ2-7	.	TGTGCCAGCTCGCAGACTCCGGACTCGTACGAGCAGTACTTC	CASSQTPDSYEQYF
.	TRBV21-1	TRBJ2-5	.	TGTGCCAGCAGCAGACTAGACTACCAAGAGACCCAGTACTTC	CASSRLDYQETQYF
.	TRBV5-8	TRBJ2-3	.	TGTGCCAGCAGCCCCGTGGGGGTCGGAGATACGCAGTATTTT	CASSPVGVGDTQYF
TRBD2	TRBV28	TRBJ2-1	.	TGTGCCGGGGCGCCTGCGGGAGGTCAACCCCCCTTCGAGCAGTTCTTC	CAGAPAGGQPPFEQFF
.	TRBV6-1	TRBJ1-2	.	TGTGCCAGCAGTGAACATTTAGGTCGCGGCTACACCTTC	CASSEHLGRGYTF
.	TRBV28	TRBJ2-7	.	TGTGCCAGCAGTTTTACGGACGCCTACGAGCAGTACTTC	CASSFTDAYEQYF
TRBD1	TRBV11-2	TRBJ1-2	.	TGTGCCAGCAGCTCCGAGGGACAGGGGGCTTTCTATGGCTACACCTTC	CASSSEGQGAFYGYTF
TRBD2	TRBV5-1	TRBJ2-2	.	TGCGCCAGCAGCCTAGCGGGAGAGAGTGTTGGCGGGGAGCTGTTTTTT	CASSLAGESVGGELFF
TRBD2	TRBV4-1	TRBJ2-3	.	TGCGCCAGCAGCCAGGTACTGGCGGGAGGGATAGATACGCAGTATTTT	CASSQVLAGGIDTQYF
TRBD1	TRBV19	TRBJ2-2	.	TGTGCCAGTAGTACGACAGGGGACACCGGGGAGCTGTTTTTT	CASSTTGDTGELFF
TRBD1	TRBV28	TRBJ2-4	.	TGTGCCAGCAGACCCCAAAGACAGGGAAGCGACCTGTACTTC	CASRPQRQGSDLYF
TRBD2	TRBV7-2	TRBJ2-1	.	TGTGCCAGCAGCTTCGGACTAGCGGCCTACAATGAGCAGTTCTTC	CASSFGLAAYNEQFF
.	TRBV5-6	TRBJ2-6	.	TGTGCCAGCAGCTTGGACCCCTCTGGGGCCAACGTCCTGACTTTC	CASSLDPSGANVLTF
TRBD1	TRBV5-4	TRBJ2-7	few	TGTGCCAGCAGCCCGGGGGACAGGGGGCGGCTCGAGCAGTACTTC	CASSPGDRGRLEQYF
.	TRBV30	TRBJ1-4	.	TGTGCCTGGAGTGAAACGACTTATGAAAAACTGTTTTTT	CAWSETTYEKLFF
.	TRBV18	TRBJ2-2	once	TGTGCCAGCTCACCAGGCATCACCGGGGAGCTGTTTTTT	CASSPGITGELFF
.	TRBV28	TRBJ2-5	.	TGTGCCAGCAGTCGGGGGTCCTCCGGGGAGACCCAGTACTTC	CASSRGSSGETQYF
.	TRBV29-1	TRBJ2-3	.	TGCAGCGTTGAAGATGGTCTTCTCACAGATACGCAGTATTTT	CSVEDGLLTDTQYF
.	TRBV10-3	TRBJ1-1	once	TGTGCCATAGGGGGGGGCCAAGGAGCTTTCTTT	CAIGGGQGAFF
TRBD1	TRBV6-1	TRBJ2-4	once	TGTGCCAGCAGCCCGAGAGGGGGAAGGGGGCGACTTGGCATTCAGTACTTC	CASSPRGGRGRLGIQYF
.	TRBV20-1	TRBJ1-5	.	TGCAGTGCTAGAGAAGCAGGGAATCAGCCCCAGCATTTT	CSAREAGNQPQHF
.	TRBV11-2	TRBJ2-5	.	TGTGCCAGCAGCTTAACCGGCCTTGCCCCAGAGACCCAGTACTTC	CASSLTGLAPETQYF
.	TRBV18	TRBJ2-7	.	TGTGCCAGCTCACCGTCGGGTCTAGGGATCTACGAGCAGTACTTC	CASSPSGLGIYEQYF
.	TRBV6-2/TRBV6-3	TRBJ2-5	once	TGTGCCAGCAGTTACGTTACAGGCCAAGAGACCCAGTACTTC	CASSYVTGQETQYF
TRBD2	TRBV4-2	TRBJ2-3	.	TGTGCCAGCAGCCAAGAAAGCGGGGCTAGCACAGATACGCAGTATTTT	CASSQESGASTDTQYF
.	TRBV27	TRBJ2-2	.	TGTGCCAGCAGTCCTGTGCTAATTTACACCGGGGAGCTGTTTTTT	CASSPVLIYTGELFF